By share, the clone carrying this TCR beta chain counts as medium-sized. Its antigen is not known. Germline loops: CDR1 SGHRS, CDR2 YFSETQ. The trim removed 3 bases at V and 1 base at J, leaving 3 bases unmatched. The CDR3 covers 15 residues. This sample was taken from a study of T-cell memory formation after mild COVID-19. Turning to the study itself: TCR clusters showed largely donor specificity. Study conclusions and caveats: Pre-infection memory already had some responding clones, implying cross-reactive memory joined.

TCR alpha and TCR beta cDNA libraries carrying sample barcodes and UMIs came from 5'RACE with constant-segment primers. TCRdb ran MiXCR on the 5' RACE reads and lists one entry per CDR3 protein. The sample comprises about 190,000 distinct CDR3 sequences, about 16% of which are singletons, and 2.4% rests with the top ten. The chain links TRBV5-1 to TRBJ2-1; 8 positions match TRBD1. The sequence was collected from an adult woman who had mild COVID-19 (a few samples of this study predate the infection). Cell type and time point are not known. Sequenced material: PBMCs or a T cell subset sorted from them (not recorded which). The CDR3 loop reads CASSSGTGSYNEQFF. As DNA, the CDR3 is TGCGCCAGCAGCTCCGGGACAGGTTCCTACAATGAGCAGTTCTTC.